This T cell receptor (beta chain) was obtained from a study of early T cells in non-severe SARS-CoV-2 infection. TCRdb itself ran the 5' RACE reads through MiXCR, one entry per CDR3 protein. Of around 67,000 distinct CDR3 sequences in the sample, 9.5% to 15% were seen once. V shed 0 bases and J shed 10 bases, with 7 bases lying between them. This CDR3 is built from 12 residues. Germline assignment: CDR1 LGHNA and CDR2 YSLEER. This clonotype was detected many times. Sequenced material: whole blood. V is TRBV4-3 and J is TRBJ2-1, with D possibly matching TRBD1 (5 bases). This TCR derives from an adult who was a healthcare worker with PCR-confirmed SARS-CoV-2 infection or an uninfected control (not recorded which). CDR3 protein: CASSQDWGEQFF. CDR3 sequence (DNA): TGCGCCAGCAGCCAAGATTGGGGCGAGCAGTTCTTC.